Listed below are T cell receptor beta chains from one sample, sequenced in a study of glioma-infiltrating T cells. One entry per CDR3 protein, called by TCRdb with MiXCR from the multiplex PCR reads. The profile shows around 100,000 distinct CDR3 sequences, around 30% of them singletons. The sequencing input was glioma tissue, nonneoplastic brain tissue, or PBMCs (not recorded which). The origin of the receptors is a human donor with low-grade glioma or glioblastoma, undergoing nonglioma brain surgery, or in good health (not recorded which). CDR3s include the opening cysteine and the closing phenylalanine or tryptophan. The order of the fields is V gene, clone size, J gene, D gene, CDR3 protein, CDR3 DNA. A D gene is named only where the DNA matches it firmly. Rows may omit the clone size; those that give it use once, few, many or a size class.

V gene: TRBV20-1
clone size: many
J gene: TRBJ2-1
D gene: TRBD2
CDR3 protein: CSAKAGGGEYNEQFF
CDR3 DNA: TGCAGTGCAAAAGCGGGCGGGGGGGAGTACAATGAGCAGTTCTTC

V gene: TRBV10-3
clone size: few
J gene: TRBJ2-1
D gene: TRBD2
CDR3 protein: CAISALADVNEQFF
CDR3 DNA: TGTGCCATCAGTGCCCTAGCGGATGTCAATGAGCAGTTCTTC

V gene: TRBV27
clone size: many
J gene: TRBJ2-7
D gene: .
CDR3 protein: CASSPALRSYEQYF
CDR3 DNA: TGTGCCAGCAGTCCTGCGCTCCGATCCTACGAGCAGTACTTC

V gene: TRBV12-3/TRBV12-4
clone size: .
J gene: TRBJ1-1
D gene: .
CDR3 protein: CASSFGTGAEAFF
CDR3 DNA: TGTGCCAGCAGTTTCGGGACTGGGGCTGAAGCTTTCTTT

V gene: TRBV4-2
clone size: many
J gene: TRBJ1-2
D gene: .
CDR3 protein: CASSQEGRTYGYTF
CDR3 DNA: TGTGCCAGCAGCCAAGAGGGACGAACATATGGCTACACCTTC

V gene: TRBV2
clone size: .
J gene: TRBJ2-5
D gene: TRBD2
CDR3 protein: CASSAWASGGEETQYF
CDR3 DNA: TGTGCCAGCAGTGCCTGGGCTAGCGGGGGGGAGGAGACCCAGTACTTC

V gene: TRBV19
clone size: few
J gene: TRBJ1-2
D gene: .
CDR3 protein: CASSIANYGYTF
CDR3 DNA: TGTGCCAGTAGTATAGCTAACTATGGCTACACCTTC

V gene: TRBV5-1
clone size: many
J gene: TRBJ2-4
D gene: TRBD1
CDR3 protein: CASSGGTGVAKNIQYF
CDR3 DNA: TGCGCCAGCAGCGGGGGGACAGGCGTAGCCAAAAACATTCAGTACTTC

V gene: TRBV4-3
clone size: many
J gene: TRBJ2-7
D gene: TRBD1
CDR3 protein: CASGNTGTVPYEQYF
CDR3 DNA: TGCGCCAGCGGAAACACCGGGACAGTACCCTACGAGCAGTACTTC

V gene: TRBV20-1
clone size: many
J gene: TRBJ2-1
D gene: .
CDR3 protein: CSGNIGQFYNEQFF
CDR3 DNA: TGCAGTGGAAACATAGGACAGTTTTACAATGAGCAGTTCTTC

V gene: TRBV7-8
clone size: many
J gene: TRBJ2-7
D gene: .
CDR3 protein: CASSLLGPTGGEQYF
CDR3 DNA: TGTGCCAGCAGCTTATTAGGGCCCACCGGCGGCGAGCAGTACTTC

V gene: TRBV11-2
clone size: many
J gene: TRBJ2-5
D gene: .
CDR3 protein: CASSSTTTYQETQYF
CDR3 DNA: TGTGCCAGCAGCTCAACGACGACGTACCAAGAGACCCAGTACTTC

V gene: TRBV20-1
clone size: many
J gene: TRBJ1-2
D gene: .
CDR3 protein: CSAKQANYGYTF
CDR3 DNA: TGCAGTGCTAAACAGGCTAACTATGGCTACACCTTC

V gene: TRBV14
clone size: many
J gene: TRBJ1-1
D gene: .
CDR3 protein: CASSQRQNMNTEAFF
CDR3 DNA: TGTGCCAGCAGCCAAAGACAGAATATGAACACTGAAGCTTTCTTT

V gene: TRBV3-1
clone size: .
J gene: TRBJ1-2
D gene: .
CDR3 protein: CASSQLNPTHGYTF
CDR3 DNA: TGTGCCAGCAGCCAATTGAATCCTACTCATGGCTACACCTTC

V gene: TRBV7-7
clone size: few
J gene: TRBJ2-1
D gene: .
CDR3 protein: CASSLAQGTYNEQFF
CDR3 DNA: TGTGCTAGCAGCTTAGCGCAGGGAACCTACAATGAGCAGTTCTTC

V gene: TRBV6-1
clone size: many
J gene: TRBJ2-3
D gene: TRBD2
CDR3 protein: CASRERGGQDTQYF
CDR3 DNA: TGTGCCAGCCGGGAGCGGGGGGGCCAAGATACGCAGTATTTT

V gene: TRBV5-1
clone size: .
J gene: TRBJ1-1
D gene: TRBD1
CDR3 protein: CASRDQGATNTEAFF
CDR3 DNA: TGCGCCAGCAGGGATCAGGGGGCTACGAACACTGAAGCTTTCTTT

V gene: TRBV4-2
clone size: many
J gene: TRBJ2-3
D gene: .
CDR3 protein: CASSQDEGTDTQYF
CDR3 DNA: TGTGCCAGCAGCCAAGATGAGGGCACAGATACGCAGTATTTT

V gene: TRBV7-2
clone size: .
J gene: TRBJ2-3
D gene: .
CDR3 protein: CASSFGDTQYF
CDR3 DNA: TGTGCCAGCAGCTTCGGGGATACGCAGTATTTT

V gene: TRBV14
clone size: .
J gene: TRBJ2-7
D gene: .
CDR3 protein: CASSQDWGALSSYEQYF
CDR3 DNA: TGTGCCAGCAGCCAAGACTGGGGGGCGCTTAGCTCCTACGAGCAGTACTTC

V gene: TRBV12-3/TRBV12-4
clone size: many
J gene: TRBJ2-3
D gene: TRBD2
CDR3 protein: CASSFGLAGGDTQYF
CDR3 DNA: TGTGCCAGCAGTTTCGGACTAGCGGGGGGTGATACGCAGTATTTT

V gene: TRBV7-2
clone size: few
J gene: TRBJ1-2
D gene: .
CDR3 protein: CASALGGNYGYTF
CDR3 DNA: TGTGCCAGCGCGTTGGGGGGAAACTATGGCTACACCTTC

V gene: TRBV4-2
clone size: many
J gene: TRBJ1-1
D gene: .
CDR3 protein: CASSKNRVNTEAFF
CDR3 DNA: TGTGCCAGCAGCAAAAACAGGGTGAACACTGAAGCTTTCTTT

V gene: TRBV14
clone size: many
J gene: TRBJ1-1
D gene: TRBD1
CDR3 protein: CASRDTGELNTEAFF
CDR3 DNA: TGTGCCAGCAGGGATACAGGGGAGTTGAACACTGAAGCTTTCTTT

V gene: TRBV10-3
clone size: many
J gene: TRBJ2-5
D gene: .
CDR3 protein: CAISESISQETQYF
CDR3 DNA: TGTGCCATCAGTGAGTCAATATCCCAAGAGACCCAGTACTTC

V gene: TRBV27
clone size: many
J gene: TRBJ2-7
D gene: .
CDR3 protein: CASRPGHPASYEQYF
CDR3 DNA: TGTGCCAGCAGGCCCGGTCACCCAGCCTCCTACGAGCAGTACTTC

V gene: TRBV18
clone size: many
J gene: TRBJ1-2
D gene: .
CDR3 protein: CASSPEAGRNYGYTF
CDR3 DNA: TGTGCCAGCTCACCTGAGGCAGGGAGGAACTATGGCTACACCTTC

V gene: TRBV27
clone size: many
J gene: TRBJ1-5
D gene: TRBD1
CDR3 protein: CASSSTGNAGPQHF
CDR3 DNA: TGTGCCAGCAGTTCGACAGGGAATGCCGGGCCCCAGCATTTT

V gene: TRBV6-1
clone size: many
J gene: TRBJ1-5
D gene: .
CDR3 protein: CASSSLQGSSNQPQHF
CDR3 DNA: TGTGCCAGCAGTTCCCTTCAGGGGTCAAGCAATCAGCCCCAGCATTTT

V gene: TRBV6-2/TRBV6-3
clone size: .
J gene: TRBJ2-7
D gene: .
CDR3 protein: CASRVGGLSSYEQYF
CDR3 DNA: TGTGCCAGCAGGGTCGGTGGCCTTAGCTCCTACGAGCAGTACTTC

V gene: TRBV30
clone size: once
J gene: TRBJ2-3
D gene: .
CDR3 protein: CAWIGGVSQYF
CDR3 DNA: TGTGCCTGGATAGGAGGGGTTTCGCAGTATTTT

V gene: TRBV11-3
clone size: .
J gene: TRBJ2-1
D gene: TRBD2
CDR3 protein: CASSLDGLASNEQFF
CDR3 DNA: TGTGCCAGCAGCTTAGATGGACTAGCAAGCAATGAGCAGTTCTTC

V gene: TRBV7-8
clone size: many
J gene: TRBJ2-1
D gene: .
CDR3 protein: CASSAYTGRYNEQFF
CDR3 DNA: TGTGCCAGCAGCGCATACACAGGGCGGTACAATGAGCAGTTCTTC

V gene: TRBV4-2
clone size: .
J gene: TRBJ2-7
D gene: TRBD1
CDR3 protein: CVSSPGTGGNYEQYF
CDR3 DNA: TGTGTCAGCAGCCCCGGGACAGGGGGAAACTACGAGCAGTACTTC

V gene: TRBV7-2
clone size: many
J gene: TRBJ2-3
D gene: TRBD2
CDR3 protein: CASSLLTSGGLADTQYF
CDR3 DNA: TGTGCCAGCAGCCTTCTGACTAGCGGGGGGTTGGCAGATACGCAGTATTTT

V gene: TRBV7-9
clone size: many
J gene: TRBJ1-1
D gene: .
CDR3 protein: CASSRGVNTEAFF
CDR3 DNA: TGTGCCAGCAGCCGAGGAGTAAACACTGAAGCTTTCTTT

V gene: TRBV7-9
clone size: few
J gene: TRBJ1-2
D gene: .
CDR3 protein: CASSLGAGATAGYTF
CDR3 DNA: TGTGCCAGCAGCTTAGGTGCGGGGGCCACAGCTGGCTACACCTTC

V gene: TRBV12-3/TRBV12-4
clone size: .
J gene: TRBJ2-7
D gene: .
CDR3 protein: CASSLGTRAQYF
CDR3 DNA: TGTGCCAGCAGTCTGGGGACCCGGGCGCAGTACTTC

V gene: TRBV7-2
clone size: .
J gene: TRBJ2-3
D gene: .
CDR3 protein: CASSLALHTQYF
CDR3 DNA: TGTGCCAGCAGTCTCGCTTTGCATACGCAGTATTTT

V gene: TRBV2
clone size: .
J gene: TRBJ1-2
D gene: .
CDR3 protein: CASSVEYGYTF
CDR3 DNA: TGTGCCAGCAGTGTTGAATATGGCTACACCTTC

V gene: TRBV6-1
clone size: many
J gene: TRBJ2-7
D gene: .
CDR3 protein: CASSQGGSFYEQYF
CDR3 DNA: TGTGCCAGCAGCCAAGGGGGGTCATTCTACGAGCAGTACTTC

V gene: TRBV11-2
clone size: .
J gene: TRBJ1-1
D gene: .
CDR3 protein: CASNYGGNTEAFF
CDR3 DNA: TGTGCCAGCAACTACGGTGGGAACACTGAAGCTTTCTTT

V gene: TRBV28
clone size: many
J gene: TRBJ2-3
D gene: .
CDR3 protein: CASTLVGSIGTDTQYF
CDR3 DNA: TGTGCCAGCACCTTGGTGGGTTCGATAGGCACAGATACGCAGTATTTT

V gene: TRBV20-1
clone size: .
J gene: TRBJ2-5
D gene: TRBD2
CDR3 protein: CSARVSASGALGVKTQYF
CDR3 DNA: TGCAGTGCCCGCGTAAGCGCTAGCGGGGCTTTAGGCGTTAAGACCCAGTACTTC

V gene: TRBV24-1
clone size: few
J gene: TRBJ2-7
D gene: .
CDR3 protein: CATSDLHRTEGSYEQYF
CDR3 DNA: TGTGCCACCAGTGATTTGCATCGGACGGAGGGCTCCTACGAGCAGTACTTC

V gene: TRBV7-8
clone size: few
J gene: TRBJ1-2
D gene: .
CDR3 protein: CASSLDTNYGYTF
CDR3 DNA: TGTGCCAGCAGCTTAGACACAAACTATGGCTACACCTTC

V gene: TRBV12-3/TRBV12-4
clone size: few
J gene: TRBJ2-7
D gene: TRBD1
CDR3 protein: CASSQDRVAPYEQYF
CDR3 DNA: TGTGCCAGCAGCCAGGACAGGGTGGCCCCCTACGAGCAGTACTTC

V gene: TRBV10-3
clone size: .
J gene: TRBJ2-2
D gene: .
CDR3 protein: CAISESRGIDIGELFF
CDR3 DNA: TGTGCCATCAGTGAGTCGCGGGGAATAGACATCGGGGAGCTGTTTTTT

V gene: TRBV5-6
clone size: .
J gene: TRBJ2-6
D gene: .
CDR3 protein: CASSLTGANVLTF
CDR3 DNA: TGTGCCAGCAGCTTAACTGGGGCCAACGTCCTGACTTTC

V gene: TRBV7-2
clone size: .
J gene: TRBJ2-3
D gene: TRBD2
CDR3 protein: CASSYRLAGSTDTQYF
CDR3 DNA: TGTGCCAGCAGCTACCGTCTAGCGGGGAGCACAGATACGCAGTATTTT

V gene: TRBV7-2
clone size: many
J gene: TRBJ2-7
D gene: TRBD2
CDR3 protein: CASSTQRGSYEQYF
CDR3 DNA: TGTGCCAGCAGCACCCAGCGGGGCTCCTACGAGCAGTACTTC

V gene: TRBV18
clone size: few
J gene: TRBJ2-7
D gene: .
CDR3 protein: CASSPLPAVYEQYF
CDR3 DNA: TGTGCCAGCTCACCACTTCCGGCTGTGTACGAGCAGTACTTC

V gene: TRBV16
clone size: .
J gene: TRBJ2-7
D gene: TRBD1
CDR3 protein: CASREPTGASYEQYF
CDR3 DNA: TGTGCCAGCAGAGAGCCGACAGGGGCATCCTACGAGCAGTACTTC